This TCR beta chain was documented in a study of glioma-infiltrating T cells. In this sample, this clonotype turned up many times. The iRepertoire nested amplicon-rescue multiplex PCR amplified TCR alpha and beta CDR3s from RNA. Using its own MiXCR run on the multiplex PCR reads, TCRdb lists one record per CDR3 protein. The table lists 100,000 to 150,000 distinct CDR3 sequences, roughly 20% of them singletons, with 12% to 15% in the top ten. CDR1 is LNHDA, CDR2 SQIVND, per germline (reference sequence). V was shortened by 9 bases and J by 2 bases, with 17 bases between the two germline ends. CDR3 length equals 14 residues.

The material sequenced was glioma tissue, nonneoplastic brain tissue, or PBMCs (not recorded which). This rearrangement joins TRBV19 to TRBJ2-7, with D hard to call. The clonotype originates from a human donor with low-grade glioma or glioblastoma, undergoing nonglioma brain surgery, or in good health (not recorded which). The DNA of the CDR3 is TGTGCCAGCAGTTTATCGGGCAGAGCCTACGAGCAGTACTTC. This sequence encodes CASSLSGRAYEQYF.